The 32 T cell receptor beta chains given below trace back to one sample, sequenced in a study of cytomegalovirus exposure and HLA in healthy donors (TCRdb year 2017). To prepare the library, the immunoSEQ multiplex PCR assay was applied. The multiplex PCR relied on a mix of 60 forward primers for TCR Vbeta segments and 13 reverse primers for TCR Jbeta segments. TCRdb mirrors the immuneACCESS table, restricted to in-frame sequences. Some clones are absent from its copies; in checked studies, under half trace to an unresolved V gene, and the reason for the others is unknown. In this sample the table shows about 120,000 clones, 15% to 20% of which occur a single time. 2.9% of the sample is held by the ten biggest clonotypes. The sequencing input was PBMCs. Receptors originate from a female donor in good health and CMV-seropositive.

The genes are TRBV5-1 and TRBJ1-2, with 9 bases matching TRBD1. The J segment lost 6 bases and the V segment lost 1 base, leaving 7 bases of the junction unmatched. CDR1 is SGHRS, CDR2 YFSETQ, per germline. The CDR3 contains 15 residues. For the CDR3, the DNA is TGCGCCAGCAGCTTGAATCCGGGACAGGGTAATGGCTACACCTTC. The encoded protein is CASSLNPGQGNGYTF.

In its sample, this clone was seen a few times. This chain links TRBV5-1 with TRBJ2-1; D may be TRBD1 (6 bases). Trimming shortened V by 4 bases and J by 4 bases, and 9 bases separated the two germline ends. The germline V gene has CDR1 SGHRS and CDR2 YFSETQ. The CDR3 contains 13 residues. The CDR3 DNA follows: TGCGCCAGCAGCCTTGACAGGTACAATGAGCAGTTCTTC. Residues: CASSLDRYNEQFF.

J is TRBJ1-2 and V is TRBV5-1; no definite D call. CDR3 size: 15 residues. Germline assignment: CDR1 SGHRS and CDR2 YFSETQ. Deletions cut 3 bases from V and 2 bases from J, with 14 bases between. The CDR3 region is CASSSSGAVNYGYTF. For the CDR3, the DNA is TGCGCCAGCAGCTCCTCAGGCGCCGTCAACTATGGCTACACCTTC.

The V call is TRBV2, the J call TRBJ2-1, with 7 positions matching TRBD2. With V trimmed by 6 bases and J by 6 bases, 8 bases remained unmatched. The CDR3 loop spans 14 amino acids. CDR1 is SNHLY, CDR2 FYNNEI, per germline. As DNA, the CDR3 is TGTGCCAGCAGCGTACCGGGAGGCCCCAATGAGCAGTTCTTC. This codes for CASSVPGGPNEQFF.

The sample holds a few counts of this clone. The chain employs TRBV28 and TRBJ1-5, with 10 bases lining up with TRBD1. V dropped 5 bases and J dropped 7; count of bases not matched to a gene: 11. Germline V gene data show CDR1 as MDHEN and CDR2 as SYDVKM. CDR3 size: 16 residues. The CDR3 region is CASSLPGQGLRQPQHF. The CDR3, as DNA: TGTGCCAGCAGTCTACCGGGACAGGGGCTGAGGCAGCCCCAGCATTTT.

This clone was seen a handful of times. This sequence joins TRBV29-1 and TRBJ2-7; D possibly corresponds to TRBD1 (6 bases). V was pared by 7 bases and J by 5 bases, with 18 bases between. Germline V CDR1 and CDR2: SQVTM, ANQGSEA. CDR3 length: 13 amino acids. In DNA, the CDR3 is TGCAGCGGCGGACAACAGGGATCGGACGAGCAGTACTTC. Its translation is CSGGQQGSDEQYF.

CDR3 in DNA: TGCGCCAGCAGCCAGGCGGCGAACACTGAAGCTTTCTTT. It specifies CASSQAANTEAFF. The J gene is TRBJ1-1, the V gene TRBV4-3; D call uncertain. Germline CDR1 LGHNA, CDR2 YSLEER. The CDR3 covers 13 residues. V lost 3 bases to trimming and J lost 1 base, with 6 bases between them.

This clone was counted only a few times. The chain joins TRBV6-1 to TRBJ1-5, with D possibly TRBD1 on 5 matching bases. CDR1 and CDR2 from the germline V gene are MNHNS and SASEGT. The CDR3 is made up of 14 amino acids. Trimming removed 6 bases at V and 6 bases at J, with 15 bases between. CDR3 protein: CASSPLGGSQPQHF. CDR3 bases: TGTGCCAGCAGCCCCCTGGGGGGTTCTCAGCCCCAGCATTTT.

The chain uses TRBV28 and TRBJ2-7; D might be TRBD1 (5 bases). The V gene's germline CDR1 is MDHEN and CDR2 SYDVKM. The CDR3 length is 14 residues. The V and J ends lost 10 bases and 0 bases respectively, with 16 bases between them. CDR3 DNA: TGTGCCATTCCCCCCAGGGAAAACTCCTACGAGCAGTACTTC. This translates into CAIPPRENSYEQYF.

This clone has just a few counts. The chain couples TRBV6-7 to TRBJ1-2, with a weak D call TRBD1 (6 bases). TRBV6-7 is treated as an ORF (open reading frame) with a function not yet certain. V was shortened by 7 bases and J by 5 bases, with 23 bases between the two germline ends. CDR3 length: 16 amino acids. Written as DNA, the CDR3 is TGTGCCAGCACCCCCTGGGGGAGAACAGGGTGGTATGGCTACACCTTC. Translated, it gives CASTPWGRTGWYGYTF.

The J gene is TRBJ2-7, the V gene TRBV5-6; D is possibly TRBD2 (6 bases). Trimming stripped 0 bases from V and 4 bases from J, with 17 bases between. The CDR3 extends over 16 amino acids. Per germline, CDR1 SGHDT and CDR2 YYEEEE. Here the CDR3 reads CASSLDSAGIGYEQYF. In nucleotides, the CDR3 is TGTGCCAGCAGCTTGGATTCCGCGGGAATTGGGTACGAGCAGTACTTC.

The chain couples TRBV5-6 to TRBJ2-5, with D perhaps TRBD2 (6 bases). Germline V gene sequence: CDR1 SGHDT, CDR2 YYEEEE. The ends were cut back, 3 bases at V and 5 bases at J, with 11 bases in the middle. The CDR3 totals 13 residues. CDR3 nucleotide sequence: TGTGCCAGCAGCTCGGACTACAGGGAGACCCAGTACTTC. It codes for CASSSDYRETQYF.

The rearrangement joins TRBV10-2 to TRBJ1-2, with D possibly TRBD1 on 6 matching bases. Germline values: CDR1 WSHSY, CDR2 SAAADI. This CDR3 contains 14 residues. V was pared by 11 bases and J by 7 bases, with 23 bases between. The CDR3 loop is CAGARASGDPGYTF. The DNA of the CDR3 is TGCGCCGGCGCCCGGGCTTCAGGGGACCCTGGCTACACCTTC.

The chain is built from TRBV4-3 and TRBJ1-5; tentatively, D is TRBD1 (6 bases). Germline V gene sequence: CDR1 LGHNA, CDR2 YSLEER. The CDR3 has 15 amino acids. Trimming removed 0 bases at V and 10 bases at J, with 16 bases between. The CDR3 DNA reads TGCGCCAGCAGCCAAGATTTGGGGGGGCTTTTTCCCCAGCATTTT. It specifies CASSQDLGGLFPQHF.

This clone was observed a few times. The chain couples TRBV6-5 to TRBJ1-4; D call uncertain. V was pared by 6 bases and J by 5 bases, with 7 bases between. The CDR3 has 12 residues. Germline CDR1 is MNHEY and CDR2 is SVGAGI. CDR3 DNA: TGTGCCAGCAGAGCAGGCAATGAAAAACTGTTTTTT. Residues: CASRAGNEKLFF.

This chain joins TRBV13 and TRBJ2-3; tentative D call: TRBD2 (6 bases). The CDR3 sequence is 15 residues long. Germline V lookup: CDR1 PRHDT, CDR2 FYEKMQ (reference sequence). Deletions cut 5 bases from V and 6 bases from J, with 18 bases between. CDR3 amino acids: CASSPSYGGWDTQYF. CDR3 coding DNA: TGTGCCAGCAGCCCATCGTACGGAGGGTGGGATACGCAGTATTTT.

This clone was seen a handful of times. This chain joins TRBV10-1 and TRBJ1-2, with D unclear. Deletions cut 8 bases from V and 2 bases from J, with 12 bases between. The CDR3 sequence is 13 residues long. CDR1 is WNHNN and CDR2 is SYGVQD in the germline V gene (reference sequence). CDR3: CASVNGGNYGYTF. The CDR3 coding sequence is TGCGCCAGCGTGAATGGAGGGAACTATGGCTACACCTTC.

CDR3 in DNA: TGTGCCATCAGTGAAGCGGGAGTGGGAGACTACAATGAGCAGTTCTTC. Its protein product is CAISEAGVGDYNEQFF. The J gene is TRBJ2-1, the V gene TRBV10-3; 8 bases are shared with TRBD2. Trimming took 3 bases from V and 3 from J; bases not matched to a gene: 7. Germline loops: CDR1 ENHRY, CDR2 SYGVKD. This CDR3 contains 16 residues.

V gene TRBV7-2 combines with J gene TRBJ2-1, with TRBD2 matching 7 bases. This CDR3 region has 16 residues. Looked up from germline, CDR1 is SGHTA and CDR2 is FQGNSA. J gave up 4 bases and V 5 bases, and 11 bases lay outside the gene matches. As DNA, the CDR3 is TGTGCCAGCAGCCTGGGTTTTGGACTAGGGTACAATGAGCAGTTCTTC. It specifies CASSLGFGLGYNEQFF.

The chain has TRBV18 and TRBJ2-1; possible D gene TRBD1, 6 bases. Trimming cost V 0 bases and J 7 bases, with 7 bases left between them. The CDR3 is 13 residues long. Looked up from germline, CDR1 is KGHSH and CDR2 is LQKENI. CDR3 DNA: TGTGCCAGCTCACCACCACAGGGTAATGAGCAGTTCTTC. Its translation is CASSPPQGNEQFF.

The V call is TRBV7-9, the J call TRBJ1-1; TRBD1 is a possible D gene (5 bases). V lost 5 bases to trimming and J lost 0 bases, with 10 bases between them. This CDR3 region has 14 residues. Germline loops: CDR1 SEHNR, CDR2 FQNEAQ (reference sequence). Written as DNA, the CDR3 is TGTGCCAGCAGCCGGGGGGGGATGAACACTGAAGCTTTCTTT. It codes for CASSRGGMNTEAFF.

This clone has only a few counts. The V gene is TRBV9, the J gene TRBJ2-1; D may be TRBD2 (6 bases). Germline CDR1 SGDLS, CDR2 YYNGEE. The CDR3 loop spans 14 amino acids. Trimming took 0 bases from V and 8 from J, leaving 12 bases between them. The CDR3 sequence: CASSVAAASDEQFF. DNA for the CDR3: TGTGCCAGCAGCGTAGCCGCGGCTAGCGATGAGCAGTTCTTC.

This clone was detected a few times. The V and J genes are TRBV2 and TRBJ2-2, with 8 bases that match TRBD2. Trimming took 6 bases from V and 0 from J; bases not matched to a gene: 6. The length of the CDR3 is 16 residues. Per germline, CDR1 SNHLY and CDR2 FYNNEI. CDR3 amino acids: CASSGPGLANTGELFF. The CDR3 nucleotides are TGTGCCAGCAGCGGCCCGGGACTAGCGAACACCGGGGAGCTGTTTTTT.

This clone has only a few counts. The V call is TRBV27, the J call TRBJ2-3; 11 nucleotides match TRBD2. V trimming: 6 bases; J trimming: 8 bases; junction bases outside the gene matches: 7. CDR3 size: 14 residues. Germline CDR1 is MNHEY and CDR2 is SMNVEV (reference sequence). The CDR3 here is CASSVLAGEGTQYF. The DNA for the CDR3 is TGTGCCAGCAGCGTACTAGCGGGGGAAGGTACGCAGTATTTT.

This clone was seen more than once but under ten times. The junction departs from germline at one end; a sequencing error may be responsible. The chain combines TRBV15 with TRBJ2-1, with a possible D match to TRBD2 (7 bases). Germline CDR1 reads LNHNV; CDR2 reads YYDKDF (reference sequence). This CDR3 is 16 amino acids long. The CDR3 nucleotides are TGTGCCACCAGCGGAGAGGGGGGGCGCAAGGGCCATGAGCAGTTCTTC. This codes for CATSGEGGRKGHEQFF.

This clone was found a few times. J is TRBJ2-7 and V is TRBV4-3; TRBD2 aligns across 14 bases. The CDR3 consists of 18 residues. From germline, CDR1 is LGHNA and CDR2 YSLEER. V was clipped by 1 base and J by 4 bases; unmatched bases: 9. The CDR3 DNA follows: TGCGCCAGCAGCCAAGCGTGGGGGACTAGCGGGGGACTATACGAGCAGTACTTC. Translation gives CASSQAWGTSGGLYEQYF.

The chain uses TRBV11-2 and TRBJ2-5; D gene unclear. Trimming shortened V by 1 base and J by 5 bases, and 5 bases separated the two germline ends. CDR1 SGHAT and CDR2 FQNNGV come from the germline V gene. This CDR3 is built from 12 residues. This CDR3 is CASSLAHETQYF. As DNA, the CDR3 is TGTGCCAGCAGCTTAGCCCATGAGACCCAGTACTTC. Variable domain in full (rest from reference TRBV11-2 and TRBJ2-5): EAGVAQSPRYKIIEKRQSVAFWCNPISGHATLYWYQQILGQGPKLLIQFQNNGVVDDSQLPKDRFSAERLKGVDSTLKIQPAKLEDSAVYLCASSLAHETQYFGPGTRLLVL.

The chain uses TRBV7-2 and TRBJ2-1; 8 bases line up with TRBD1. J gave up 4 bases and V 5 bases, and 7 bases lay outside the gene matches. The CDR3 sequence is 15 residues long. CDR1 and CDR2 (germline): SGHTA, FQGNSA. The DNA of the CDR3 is TGTGCCAGCAGCCCGGACAGGGCCCTATACAATGAGCAGTTCTTC. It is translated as CASSPDRALYNEQFF. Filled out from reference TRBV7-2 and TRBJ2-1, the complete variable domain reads GAGVSQSPSNKVTEKGKDVELRCDPISGHTALYWYRQSLGQGLEFLIYFQGNSAPDKSGLPSDRFSAERTGGSVSTLTIQRTQQEDSAVYLCASSPDRALYNEQFFGPGTRLTVL.

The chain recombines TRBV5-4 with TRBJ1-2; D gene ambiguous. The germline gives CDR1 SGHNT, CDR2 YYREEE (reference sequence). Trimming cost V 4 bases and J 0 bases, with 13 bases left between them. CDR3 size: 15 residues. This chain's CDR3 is CASSRDSGSNYGYTF. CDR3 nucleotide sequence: TGTGCCAGCAGCCGGGATTCGGGGTCTAACTATGGCTACACCTTC.

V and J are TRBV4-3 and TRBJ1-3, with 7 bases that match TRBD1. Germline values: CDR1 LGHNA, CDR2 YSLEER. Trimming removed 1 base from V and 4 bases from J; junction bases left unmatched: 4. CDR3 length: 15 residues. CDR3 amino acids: CASSQARGLGNTIYF. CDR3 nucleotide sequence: TGCGCCAGCAGCCAAGCTAGGGGGCTCGGAAACACCATATATTTT.

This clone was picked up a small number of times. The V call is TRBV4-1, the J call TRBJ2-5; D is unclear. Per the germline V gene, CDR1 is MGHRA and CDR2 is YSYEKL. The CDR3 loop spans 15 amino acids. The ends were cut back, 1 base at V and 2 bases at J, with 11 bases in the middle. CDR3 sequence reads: CASSQVLAEQETQYF. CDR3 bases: TGCGCCAGCAGCCAAGTTTTGGCGGAACAAGAGACCCAGTACTTC.

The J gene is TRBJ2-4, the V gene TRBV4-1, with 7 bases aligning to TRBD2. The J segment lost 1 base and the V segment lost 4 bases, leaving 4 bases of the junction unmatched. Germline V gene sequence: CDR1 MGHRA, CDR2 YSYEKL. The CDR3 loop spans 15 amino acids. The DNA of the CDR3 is TGCGCCAGCAGCCGTCTACTAGCGGCCAAAAACATTCAGTACTTC. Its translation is CASSRLLAAKNIQYF.